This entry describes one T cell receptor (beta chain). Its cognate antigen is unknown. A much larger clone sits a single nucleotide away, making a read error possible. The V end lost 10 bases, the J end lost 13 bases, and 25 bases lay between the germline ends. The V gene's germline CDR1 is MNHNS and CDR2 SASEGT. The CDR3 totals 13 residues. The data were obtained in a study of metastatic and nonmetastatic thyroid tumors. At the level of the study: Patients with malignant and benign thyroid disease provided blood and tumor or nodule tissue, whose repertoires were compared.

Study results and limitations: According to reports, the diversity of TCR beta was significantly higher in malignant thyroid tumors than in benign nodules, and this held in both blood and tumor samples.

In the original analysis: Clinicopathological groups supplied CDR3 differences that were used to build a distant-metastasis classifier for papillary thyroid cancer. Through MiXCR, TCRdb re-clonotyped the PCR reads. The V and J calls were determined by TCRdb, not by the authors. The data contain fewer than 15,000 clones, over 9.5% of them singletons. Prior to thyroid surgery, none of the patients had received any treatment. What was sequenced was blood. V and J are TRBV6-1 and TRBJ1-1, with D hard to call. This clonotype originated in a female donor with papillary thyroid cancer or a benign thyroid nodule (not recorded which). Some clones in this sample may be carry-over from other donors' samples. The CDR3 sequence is CATRGPQNTEDFF. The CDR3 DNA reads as TGTGCCACCAGAGGGCCACAGAACACTGAGGATTTCTTT.